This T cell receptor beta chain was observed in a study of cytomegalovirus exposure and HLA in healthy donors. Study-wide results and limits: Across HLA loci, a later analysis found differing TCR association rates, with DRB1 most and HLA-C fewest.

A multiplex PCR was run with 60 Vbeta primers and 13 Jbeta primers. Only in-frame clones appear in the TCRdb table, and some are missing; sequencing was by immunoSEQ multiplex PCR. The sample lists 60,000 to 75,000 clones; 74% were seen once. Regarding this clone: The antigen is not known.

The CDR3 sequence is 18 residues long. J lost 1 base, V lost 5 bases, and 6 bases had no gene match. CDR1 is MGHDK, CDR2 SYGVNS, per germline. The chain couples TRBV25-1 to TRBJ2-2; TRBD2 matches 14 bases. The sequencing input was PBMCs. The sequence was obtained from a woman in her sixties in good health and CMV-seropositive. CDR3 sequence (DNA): TGTGCCAGCAGTTCCCGACTAGCGGGGGGGCTGAACACCGGGGAGCTGTTTTTT. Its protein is CASSSRLAGGLNTGELFF.